The subject of this entry is one T cell receptor (beta chain). The target antigen is unknown. After removal of 6 bases from V and 5 bases from J, the junction contained 15 bases not matched to a gene. The CDR3 is 17 amino acids. Per the germline V gene, CDR1 is SGHTA and CDR2 is FQGNSA. TCRdb processed the 5' RACE reads anew with MiXCR; each CDR3 protein has one entry. Here the sample spans about 690,000 distinct CDR3 sequences, around 6.1% being singletons. This record comes from a study of identical twins. Study results and limitations: Cross-sectional statistical analysis was relied on for the conclusions, without the same donors being followed. Invariant MAIT and iNKT cells could partly confound zero-insertion analyses. There were fewer insertions in abundant cord blood beta clonotypes, but memory repertoires showed no such pattern. Among beta out-of-frame sequences, excess sharing between twins appeared weaker.

The sequence was collected from a man aged 18 to 30 in good health. Sample: naive T cells sorted from blood. The chain has TRBV7-2 and TRBJ2-2, with 7 bases aligning to TRBD1. The CDR3 reads CASSMRRQATGTGELFF. The CDR3 bases are TGTGCCAGCAGTATGCGTCGGCAGGCGACAGGGACCGGGGAGCTGTTTTTT.